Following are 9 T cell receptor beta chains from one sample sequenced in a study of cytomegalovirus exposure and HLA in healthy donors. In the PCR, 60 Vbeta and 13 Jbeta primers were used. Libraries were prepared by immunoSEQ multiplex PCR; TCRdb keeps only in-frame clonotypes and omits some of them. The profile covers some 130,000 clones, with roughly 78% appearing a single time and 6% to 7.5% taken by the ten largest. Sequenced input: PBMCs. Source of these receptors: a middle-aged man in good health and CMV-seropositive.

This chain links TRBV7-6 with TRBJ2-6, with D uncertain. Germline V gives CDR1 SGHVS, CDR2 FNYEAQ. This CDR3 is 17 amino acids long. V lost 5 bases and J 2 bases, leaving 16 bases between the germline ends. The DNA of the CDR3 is TGTGCCAGCAGCCTAATACCGACAATAACTGGGGCCAACGTCCTGACTTTC. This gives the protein CASSLIPTITGANVLTF.

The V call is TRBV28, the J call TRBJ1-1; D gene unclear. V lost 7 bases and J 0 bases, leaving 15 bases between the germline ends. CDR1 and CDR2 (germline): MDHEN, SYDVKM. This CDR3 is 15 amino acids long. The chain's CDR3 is CASTTAGLMNTEAFF. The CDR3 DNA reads TGTGCCAGCACCACGGCAGGCTTAATGAACACTGAAGCTTTCTTT.

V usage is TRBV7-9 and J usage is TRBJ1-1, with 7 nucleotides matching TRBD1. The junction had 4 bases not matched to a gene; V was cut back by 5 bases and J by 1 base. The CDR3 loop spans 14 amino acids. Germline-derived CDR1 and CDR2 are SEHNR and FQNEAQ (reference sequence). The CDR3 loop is CASSPGTENTEAFF. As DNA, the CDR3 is TGTGCCAGCAGCCCCGGGACAGAGAACACTGAAGCTTTCTTT.

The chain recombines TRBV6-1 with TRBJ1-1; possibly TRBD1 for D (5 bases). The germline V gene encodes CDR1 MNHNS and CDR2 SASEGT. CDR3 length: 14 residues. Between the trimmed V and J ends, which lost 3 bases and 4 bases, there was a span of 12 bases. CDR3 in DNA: TGTGCCAGCAGTGATGTCCGGGGGATCACTGAAGCTTTCTTT. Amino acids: CASSDVRGITEAFF.

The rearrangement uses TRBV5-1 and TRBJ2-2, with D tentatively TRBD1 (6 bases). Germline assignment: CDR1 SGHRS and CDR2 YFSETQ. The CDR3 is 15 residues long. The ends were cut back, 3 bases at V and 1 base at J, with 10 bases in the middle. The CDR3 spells CASSSSTGNTGELFF. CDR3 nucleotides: TGCGCCAGCAGCTCTTCGACAGGGAACACCGGGGAGCTGTTTTTT.

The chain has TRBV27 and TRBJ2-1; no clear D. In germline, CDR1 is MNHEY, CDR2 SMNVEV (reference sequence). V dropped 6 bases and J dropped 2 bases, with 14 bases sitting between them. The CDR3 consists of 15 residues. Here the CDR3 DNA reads TGTGCCAGCAGCCCCCTTGACTTAACCTACAATGAGCAGTTCTTC. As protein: CASSPLDLTYNEQFF.

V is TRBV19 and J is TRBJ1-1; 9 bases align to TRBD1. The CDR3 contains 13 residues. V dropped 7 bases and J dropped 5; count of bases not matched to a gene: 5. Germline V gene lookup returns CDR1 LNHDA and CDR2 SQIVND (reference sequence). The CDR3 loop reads CASTDRGWTEAFF. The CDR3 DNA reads TGTGCCAGTACCGACAGGGGGTGGACTGAAGCTTTCTTT.

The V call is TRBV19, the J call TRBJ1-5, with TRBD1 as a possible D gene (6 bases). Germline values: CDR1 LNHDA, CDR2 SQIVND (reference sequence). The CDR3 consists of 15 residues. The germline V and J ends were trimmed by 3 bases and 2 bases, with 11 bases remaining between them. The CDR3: CASSISRGGNQPQHF. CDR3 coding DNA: TGTGCCAGTAGTATTTCCAGGGGAGGCAATCAGCCCCAGCATTTT.

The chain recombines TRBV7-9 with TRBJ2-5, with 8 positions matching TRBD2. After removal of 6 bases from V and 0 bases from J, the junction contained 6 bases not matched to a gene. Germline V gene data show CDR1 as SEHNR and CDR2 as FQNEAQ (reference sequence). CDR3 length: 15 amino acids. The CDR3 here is CASSPTSVHQETQYF. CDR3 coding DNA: TGTGCCAGCAGTCCGACTAGCGTACACCAAGAGACCCAGTACTTC.